This TCR beta chain was recorded in a study of CD8 T cells in Susac syndrome. General observations from the study: The study admitted that it had a relatively small number of individuals in its TCR sequencing and HLA analysis.

Reverse transcription of about 0.5 to 1 ug RNA used random hexamers. Across 54 Vbeta and 13 Jbeta, TCR beta CDR3 was amplified with immunoSEQ multiplex PCR. TCRdb reanalysed the immunoSEQ multiplex PCR reads using MiXCR and keeps one entry per CDR3 protein. The sample has around 270,000 distinct CDR3 sequences, about nine tenths seen once. CDR1 and CDR2 (germline): MNHEY, SMNVEV (reference sequence). V was pared by 6 bases and J by 2 bases, with 10 bases between. The CDR3 has 13 amino acids. Concerning this clonotype itself: Its antigen is currently unknown.

Negative isolation was applied to CD8+ and CD4+ T cells, and FACS enrichment was applied to TEMRA cells. The chain combines TRBV27 with TRBJ2-5; D call uncertain. The sequenced material came from CD8+ T cells from PBMCs. The receptor comes from a human donor with multiple sclerosis. CDR3 loop: CASSQVGQETQYF. CDR3 nucleotides: TGTGCCAGCAGCCAAGTGGGACAAGAGACCCAGTACTTC.